Described below is a single TCR beta chain sequence and its context. This record belongs to a study of blood T cell repertoires in COVID-19. Study details: The United States, Italy and Spain were the sources of the acute and convalescent COVID-19 samples. T cells, B-cell-depleted T cells, or PBMCs provided the cDNA or gDNA that served as material.

In the authors' methods: The assay estimated nucleated cells by amplifying reference gene primers. TCRdb's table, derived via immunoSEQ multiplex PCR, lists solely in-frame clones and lacks some. That table supplies the V and J calls and clone size; D and trimming were determined from the DNA. The profile shows around 300,000 clones, approximately 89% of them singletons. The CDR3 length is 14 residues. Germline V gene data show CDR1 as SGDLS and CDR2 as YYNGEE. With V trimmed by 4 bases and J by 2 bases, 4 bases remained unmatched. Recruited during active infection, patients (from Seattle) were subsequently followed longitudinally.

This sequence joins TRBV9 and TRBJ1-1; 8 nucleotides agree with TRBD1. Sequencing input: peripheral blood. This receptor was obtained from a woman aged 30 to 39 with COVID-19, enrolled during active disease. CDR3 protein: CASSLTGANTEAFF. CDR3 DNA: TGTGCCAGCAGCTTGACAGGGGCCAACACTGAAGCTTTCTTT.